This T cell receptor beta chain was captured in a study of cytomegalovirus exposure and HLA in healthy donors. This clone was seen repeatedly, ten times or more. Both 60 Vbeta primers and 13 Jbeta primers went into the PCR. Libraries were prepared by immunoSEQ multiplex PCR; TCRdb keeps only in-frame clonotypes and omits some of them. Seen here are over 120,000 clones, around 9.7% observed once, and the top ten hold approximately 1.7%. Trimming at V came to 6 bases and at J to 8 bases, leaving 11 bases not matched to a gene. The CDR3 totals 15 residues. Germline CDR1 is SGHRS and CDR2 is YFSETQ. The V gene is TRBV5-1, the J gene TRBJ1-4; 9 nucleotides align to TRBD1. This sequence was found in a man in his fifties or sixties in good health and CMV-seronegative. Sequenced sample: PBMCs. CDR3 coding DNA: TGCGCCAGCAAGGCCTCGGCGACAGGGGGGGAAAAACTGTTTTTT. It codes for CASKASATGGEKLFF.